These 27 T cell receptor beta chains share one sample of origin, sequenced in a study of type 1 regulatory T cells. Findings and caveats of the study: Compared with non-type 1 regulatory T cells, type 1 regulatory T cells showed a more restricted TCR repertoire.

TCRdb re-analysed the reads in MiXCR, keeping a single row per CDR3 protein. The sample lists 70,000 or so distinct CDR3 sequences, less than 25% occurring once. No antigen has been assigned to these receptors. Sequencing was done on a sample of cultured type 1 regulatory T (Tr1) cells, either the whole culture or a sorted fraction (not recorded which). The receptor source for this set is a human donor in good health.

The genes are TRBV3-1 and TRBJ1-1, with a tentative D call TRBD1 (6 bases). Germline V CDR1 and CDR2: LGHDT, YNNKEL (reference sequence). The V gene lost 3 bases and the J gene lost 5 bases, with 7 bases spanning the gap. This CDR3 comprises 12 residues. The CDR3 DNA is TGTGCCAGCAGCCAGGGGACAACTGAAGCTTTCTTT. As protein: CASSQGTTEAFF.

This clonotype was seen ten or more times. The chain couples TRBV7-2 to TRBJ1-5, with 8 bases fitting TRBD1. The CDR3 totals 14 residues. The V gene end was trimmed by 1 base and the J gene end by 4 bases; junction bases not matched to a gene: 0. Germline CDR1 SGHTA, CDR2 FQGNSA. The CDR3 DNA reads TGTGCCAGCAGCTTAGGACAGGGGAATCAGCCCCAGCATTTT. It codes for CASSLGQGNQPQHF.

The chain uses TRBV3-1 and TRBJ1-2; 7 positions agree with TRBD1. Germline V gives CDR1 LGHDT, CDR2 YNNKEL (reference sequence). The V gene end was trimmed by 4 bases and the J gene end by 5 bases; junction bases not matched to a gene: 4. The CDR3 has 13 residues. CDR3 region: CASSPRTGYGYTF. The CDR3 region has the DNA TGTGCCAGCAGCCCTCGGACAGGTTATGGCTACACCTTC.

The sample holds many counts of this clonotype. This sequence joins TRBV12-3 or TRBV12-4 and TRBJ2-2; D is unclear. The CDR3 length is 13 residues. V was pared by 1 base and J by 7 bases, with 7 bases between. CDR3 amino acids: CASSLGGVGELFF. The DNA for the CDR3 is TGTGCCAGCAGTTTAGGAGGTGTCGGGGAGCTGTTTTTT.

The J gene is TRBJ2-1, the V gene TRBV6-5, with TRBD2 matching over 10 bases. The CDR3 runs 15 residues. The ends lost 5 bases at V and 3 bases at J; junction bases unmatched: 4. Germline CDR1 and CDR2: MNHEY and SVGAGI. Here the CDR3 DNA reads TGTGCCAGCAGTGCTAGCGGGAGTAGCTACAATGAGCAGTTCTTC. It translates to CASSASGSSYNEQFF.

The V gene is TRBV12-3 or TRBV12-4, the J gene TRBJ2-7; 9 nucleotides match TRBD2. The V and J ends lost 2 bases and 7 bases, in that order; junction bases with no gene match: 6. The CDR3 is 14 residues long. CDR3 sequence: CASSLRLAGREQYF. As DNA, the CDR3 is TGTGCCAGCAGTTTACGCCTAGCGGGGCGGGAGCAGTACTTC.

The V gene is TRBV6-5, the J gene TRBJ1-5; weak D call: TRBD1 (5 bases). V shed 0 bases and J shed 3 bases, with 9 bases lying between them. The CDR3 has 15 amino acids. Germline CDR1 and CDR2: MNHEY and SVGAGI. The CDR3 reads CASSYSGASNQPQHF. The CDR3 DNA reads TGTGCCAGCAGTTACTCCGGGGCTTCCAATCAGCCCCAGCATTTT.

On this clonotype itself: This likely comes from a read error, as the CDR3 has no conserved phenylalanine or tryptophan at its end. The chain is built from TRBV6-6 and TRBJ2-3, with TRBD1 identical over 9 bases. The J segment lost 1 base and the V segment lost 7 bases, leaving 3 bases of the junction unmatched. This CDR3 contains 14 residues. Germline V gene sequence: CDR1 MNHNY, CDR2 SVGAGI (reference sequence). The CDR3 DNA sequence: TGTGCCAGCAAGACAGGGGGTGGCACAGATACGCAGTATCTT. It yields the protein CASKTGGGTDTQYL.

The chain has TRBV7-2 and TRBJ2-7, with D possibly TRBD2 on 5 matching bases. Germline lookup yields CDR1 SGHTA and CDR2 FQGNSA. The V end lost 3 bases, the J end lost 5 bases, and 17 bases lay between the germline ends. The CDR3 is 15 amino acids. The CDR3 DNA is TGTGCCAGCAGCTTCGGTCACCGTCTCGGGAACGAGCAGTACTTC. It yields the protein CASSFGHRLGNEQYF. Together with reference TRBV7-2 and TRBJ2-7, the CDR3 gives the full variable domain: GAGVSQSPSNKVTEKGKDVELRCDPISGHTALYWYRQSLGQGLEFLIYFQGNSAPDKSGLPSDRFSAERTGGSVSTLTIQRTQQEDSAVYLCASSFGHRLGNEQYFGPGTRLTVT.

This clonotype has just a few counts. The chain links TRBV11-2 to TRBJ2-7; 9 bases match TRBD1. Germline values: CDR1 SGHAT, CDR2 FQNNGV. CDR3 length equals 16 residues. Trimming cost V 0 bases and J 1 base; bases outside gene matches: 4. The CDR3 reads CASSLEAGTGSYEQYF. The CDR3 coding sequence is TGTGCCAGCAGCTTAGAAGCCGGGACAGGGTCCTACGAGCAGTACTTC. The variable domain in full, with the rest retrieved from reference TRBV11-2 and TRBJ2-7, is EAGVAQSPRYKIIEKRQSVAFWCNPISGHATLYWYQQILGQGPKLLIQFQNNGVVDDSQLPKDRFSAERLKGVDSTLKIQPAKLEDSAVYLCASSLEAGTGSYEQYFGPGTRLTVT.

This clonotype has more than one count but fewer than ten. The chain recombines TRBV20-1 with TRBJ2-1; D possibly corresponds to TRBD2 (5 bases). CDR3 length: 15 residues. Germline CDR1 reads DFQATT; CDR2 reads SNEGSKA (reference sequence). Trimming removed 1 base at V and 7 bases at J, with 17 bases between. CDR3 sequence: CSARGVANFKNEQFF. The CDR3 DNA sequence: TGCAGTGCTAGAGGGGTAGCGAATTTTAAGAATGAGCAGTTCTTC.

This clonotype was seen many times. The rearrangement joins TRBV20-1 to TRBJ1-5, with 11 bases matching TRBD1. With V trimmed by 6 bases and J by 7 bases, 8 bases remained unmatched. The CDR3 contains 14 residues. Germline assignment: CDR1 DFQATT and CDR2 SNEGSKA (reference sequence). The CDR3 DNA sequence: TGCAGTGCCCTTCCGGGACAGGGGGTCCAGCCCCAGCATTTT. Protein sequence: CSALPGQGVQPQHF.

The chain uses TRBV3-1 and TRBJ2-3; D gene unclear. This CDR3 has 13 amino acids. V was shortened by 4 bases and J by 2 bases, with 7 bases between the two germline ends. Germline CDR1 reads LGHDT; CDR2 reads YNNKEL (reference sequence). CDR3 sequence (DNA): TGTGCCAGCAGCCTTAGGGTCACAGATACGCAGTATTTT. Its translation: CASSLRVTDTQYF.

The table lists this clonotype with many counts. In DNA form, the CDR3 reads TGCAGCGTTGAACCCTGGGCGGGCACAGATACGCAGTATTTT. Its translation: CSVEPWAGTDTQYF. V gene TRBV29-1 combines with J gene TRBJ2-3; no definite D call. Germline V lookup: CDR1 SQVTM, CDR2 ANQGSEA. The ends were cut back, 2 bases at V and 1 base at J, with 10 bases in the middle. The CDR3 consists of 14 residues.

This clonotype came up once. The chain joins TRBV28 to TRBJ2-2; no firm D call. V lost 7 bases and J 3 bases, leaving 6 bases between the germline ends. Germline V gene sequence: CDR1 MDHEN, CDR2 SYDVKM. This CDR3 contains 12 residues. In nucleotides, the CDR3 is TGTGCCAGCATAGATTACACCGGGGAGCTGTTTTTT. Its translation is CASIDYTGELFF.

This clonotype was picked up a small number of times. This chain links TRBV11-2 with TRBJ2-5; possible D gene TRBD2, 6 bases. This CDR3 spans 15 amino acids. Trimming shortened V by 2 bases and J by 0 bases, and 10 bases separated the two germline ends. Germline CDR1 and CDR2: SGHAT and FQNNGV. CDR3: CASSLSGWHQETQYF. Here the CDR3 DNA reads TGTGCCAGCAGCTTAAGCGGGTGGCACCAAGAGACCCAGTACTTC.

Here the CDR3 reads CASRGAGTSEQETQYF. The DNA for the CDR3 is TGCGCCAGCAGGGGGGCCGGGACTAGCGAACAAGAGACCCAGTACTTC. V is TRBV5-1 and J is TRBJ2-5; 10 positions match TRBD2. Germline V gene sequence: CDR1 SGHRS, CDR2 YFSETQ. The CDR3 is made up of 16 amino acids. V lost 5 bases and J lost 2; bases outside the gene matches: 9. Filled out from reference TRBV5-1 and TRBJ2-5, the complete variable domain reads KAGVTQTPRYLIKTRGQQVTLSCSPISGHRSVSWYQQTPGQGLQFLFEYFSETQRNKGNFPGRFSGRQFSNSRSEMNVSTLELGDSALYLCASRGAGTSEQETQYFGPGTRLLVL.

This rearrangement joins TRBV7-2 to TRBJ2-5, with 7 bases lining up with TRBD2. J lost 4 bases, V lost 5 bases, and 19 bases had no gene match. The CDR3 is made up of 18 amino acids. Germline-derived CDR1 and CDR2 are SGHTA and FQGNSA. CDR3 protein: CASSPHPPGTIRGETQYF. In DNA, the CDR3 is TGTGCCAGCAGCCCACACCCACCTGGGACTATCCGGGGAGAGACCCAGTACTTC.

The CDR3 sequence is CASTFARSRRGNQPQHF. In DNA form, the CDR3 reads TGTGCCAGCACCTTTGCCCGGTCCCGGCGGGGCAATCAGCCCCAGCATTTT. The chain couples TRBV12-3 or TRBV12-4 to TRBJ1-5; D gene unclear. The CDR3 covers 17 residues. Trimming removed 7 bases from V and 2 bases from J, with 21 bases in between.

The chain is built from TRBV15 and TRBJ2-1; possible D gene TRBD2, 6 bases. V shed 8 bases and J shed 0 bases, with 11 bases lying between them. Germline CDR1 reads LNHNV; CDR2 reads YYDKDF (reference sequence). The CDR3 consists of 14 residues. CDR3 region: CATARGSSYNEQFF. DNA of the CDR3: TGTGCCACCGCGCGGGGAAGCTCCTACAATGAGCAGTTCTTC. The full variable domain, with the rest looked up from reference TRBV15 and TRBJ2-1, is DAMVIQNPRYQVTQFGKPVTLSCSQTLNHNVMYWYQQKSSQAPKLLFHYYDKDFNNEADTPDNFQSRRPNTSFCFLDIRSPGLGDTAMYLCATARGSSYNEQFFGPGTRLTVL.

The V gene is TRBV5-1, the J gene TRBJ2-7, with 8 bases lining up with TRBD2. V lost 7 bases and J lost 1; bases outside the gene matches: 7. Per germline, CDR1 SGHRS and CDR2 YFSETQ. The CDR3 sequence is 14 residues long. The CDR3 nucleotides read TGCGCCAGCGGGCCACGGGGGGGATCCTACGAGCAGTACTTC. It is translated as CASGPRGGSYEQYF.

The chain links TRBV7-2 to TRBJ1-2; D is unclear. This CDR3 spans 11 amino acids. The germline V and J ends were trimmed by 5 bases and 7 bases, with 8 bases remaining between them. Per the germline V gene, CDR1 is SGHTA and CDR2 is FQGNSA. CDR3 in DNA: TGTGCCAGCAGCCCTTTGTCTGGCTACACCTTC. Protein: CASSPLSGYTF.

This clonotype was recorded a few times. The V gene is TRBV2, the J gene TRBJ2-3; D is ambiguous. Trimming stripped 6 bases from V and 2 bases from J, with 6 bases between. The germline gives CDR1 SNHLY, CDR2 FYNNEI. This CDR3 has 12 residues. CDR3 DNA: TGTGCCAGCAGGGGAATCACAGATACGCAGTATTTT. It translates to CASRGITDTQYF. The complete variable domain, with remaining parts taken from reference TRBV2 and TRBJ2-3, reads EPEVTQTPSHQVTQMGQEVILRCVPISNHLYFYWYRQILGQKVEFLVSFYNNEISEKSEIFDDQFSVERPDGSNFTLKIRSTKLEDSAMYFCASRGITDTQYFGPGTRLTVL.

This clonotype has a handful of counts. V gene TRBV6-1 combines with J gene TRBJ2-3; D unclear. Trimming left V 4 bases short and J 3 bases short, with 5 bases between. The germline V gene has CDR1 MNHNS and CDR2 SASEGT. This CDR3 contains 12 residues. CDR3 DNA: TGTGCCAGCAGTGGACTTACAGATACGCAGTATTTT. Translating it yields CASSGLTDTQYF.

The table lists this clonotype with many counts. This chain uses TRBV5-1 with TRBJ1-1; possibly TRBD1 for D (5 bases). Trimming cost V 1 base and J 1 base, with 8 bases left between them. CDR3 length: 14 amino acids. CDR1 and CDR2 from the germline V gene are SGHRS and YFSETQ. CDR3: CASSLTGGNTEAFF. The CDR3 DNA is TGCGCCAGCAGCTTGACAGGAGGGAACACTGAAGCTTTCTTT.

J is TRBJ2-6 and V is TRBV18; 7 bases are a match to TRBD1. Germline trimming cut 1 base from V and 2 bases from J; bases unmatched to any gene: 5. There are 17 residues in the CDR3. Germline loops: CDR1 KGHSH, CDR2 LQKENI. CDR3 residues: CASSPQGAVTGANVLTF. In DNA form, the CDR3 reads TGTGCCAGCTCACCACAGGGGGCTGTGACTGGGGCCAACGTCCTGACTTTC.

V usage is TRBV9 and J usage is TRBJ2-2; 12 bases fit TRBD2. The CDR3 loop spans 16 amino acids. Per the germline V gene, CDR1 is SGDLS and CDR2 is YYNGEE. Trimming cost V 4 bases and J 6 bases; bases outside gene matches: 7. The CDR3 region is CASSFRLAGEAGELFF. CDR3 nucleotide sequence: TGTGCCAGCAGCTTTCGACTAGCGGGAGAAGCCGGGGAGCTGTTTTTT.